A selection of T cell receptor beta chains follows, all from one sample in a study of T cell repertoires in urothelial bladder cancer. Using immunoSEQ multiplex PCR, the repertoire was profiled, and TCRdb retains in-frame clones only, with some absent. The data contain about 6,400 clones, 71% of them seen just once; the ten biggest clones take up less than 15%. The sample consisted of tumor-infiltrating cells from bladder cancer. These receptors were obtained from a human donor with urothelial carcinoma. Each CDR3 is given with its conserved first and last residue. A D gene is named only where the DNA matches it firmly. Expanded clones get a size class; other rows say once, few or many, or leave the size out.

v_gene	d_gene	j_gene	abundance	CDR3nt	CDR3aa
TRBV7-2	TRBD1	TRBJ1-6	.	TGTGCCAGCAGCTTAGCCGCGGGACAGCAAAATTCACCCCTCCACTTT	CASSLAAGQQNSPLHF
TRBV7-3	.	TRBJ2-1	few	TGTGCCAGCAGCCCGGACGGTTACAATGAGCAGTTCTTC	CASSPDGYNEQFF
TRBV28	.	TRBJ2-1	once	TGTGCCAGCAGTTCATCAGGGTCGCGGCAGTTCTTC	CASSSSGSRQFF
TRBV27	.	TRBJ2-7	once	TGTGCCAGCAGTTTGGGCCTAGCCTTGTCCTACGAGCAGTACTTC	CASSLGLALSYEQYF
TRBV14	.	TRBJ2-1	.	TGTGCCAGCAGCCGATTAGATTCCTACAATGAGCAGTTCTTC	CASSRLDSYNEQFF
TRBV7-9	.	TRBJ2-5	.	TGTGCCAGCAGCTTAGGGGGGCGGGAGACCCAGTACTTC	CASSLGGRETQYF
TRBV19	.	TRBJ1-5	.	TGTGCCAGCAGTCCAATCCTTGGTGGGGGCACTCAGCCCCAGCATTTT	CASSPILGGGTQPQHF
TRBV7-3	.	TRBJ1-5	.	TGTGCCAGCAGCTCACGGAGCAATCAGCCCCAGCATTTT	CASSSRSNQPQHF
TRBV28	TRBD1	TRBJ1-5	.	TGTGCCAGCAGTTTAAAGGGGGCGCGGGGCAATCAGCCCCAGCATTTT	CASSLKGARGNQPQHF
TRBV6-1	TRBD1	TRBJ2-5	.	TGTGCCAGCAGTGGGGTCCGGACAGGGGGAGGGACCCAGTACTTC	CASSGVRTGGGTQYF
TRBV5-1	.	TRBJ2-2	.	TGCGCCAGCAGTAGAGGGTTTAGAACCGGGGAGCTGTTTTTT	CASSRGFRTGELFF
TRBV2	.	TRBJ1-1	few	TGTGCCAGCAGTGAATACGCGACAGGCCTGAACACTGAAGCTTTCTTT	CASSEYATGLNTEAFF
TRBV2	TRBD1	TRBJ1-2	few	TGTGCCAGCAGTGTCCAGGGGGCGCCGGTTGGCTACACCTTC	CASSVQGAPVGYTF
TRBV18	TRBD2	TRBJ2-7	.	TGTGCCAGCTCGGGGCTAGCGGGGGCGTCCTACGAGCAGTACTTC	CASSGLAGASYEQYF
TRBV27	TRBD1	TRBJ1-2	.	TGTGCCAGCAGTTTCTCGGCAGGGGGCGGCTACACCTTC	CASSFSAGGGYTF
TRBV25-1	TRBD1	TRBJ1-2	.	TGTGCCAGCAACAGGGGAGCTAACTATGGCTACACCTTC	CASNRGANYGYTF
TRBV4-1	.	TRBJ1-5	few	TGCGCCAGCAGCCAAGAGTTCATGGATTTTCAGCCCCAGCATTTT	CASSQEFMDFQPQHF
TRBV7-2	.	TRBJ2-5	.	TGTGCCAGCAGCTTAGAGCTAGGACGGGAGACCCAGTACTTC	CASSLELGRETQYF
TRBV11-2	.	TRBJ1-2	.	TGTGCCAGCAGCTTAGGGGCGCCGGCAGCTTCTTATGGCTACACCTTC	CASSLGAPAASYGYTF
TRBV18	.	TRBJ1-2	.	TGTGCCAGCTCACCCTTCGTTGGCTGGGGAAAGGCTAACTATGGCTACACCTTC	CASSPFVGWGKANYGYTF
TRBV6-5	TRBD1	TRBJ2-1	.	TGTGCCAGCAGCAAAGACAGGGGGCGGAACAATGAGCAGTTCTTC	CASSKDRGRNNEQFF
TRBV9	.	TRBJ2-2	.	TGTGCCAGCAGCCATAACACCAAGCGATTTGGTTCCGGGGAGCTGTTTTTT	CASSHNTKRFGSGELFF
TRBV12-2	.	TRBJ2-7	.	TGTGCAAGTCGCTTAACCCCTGTTTCCGAGCAGTACTTC	CASRLTPVSEQYF
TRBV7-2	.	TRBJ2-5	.	TGTGCCAGCAGCTTAGAAGAGACCCTCCTTTGGGAGACCCAGTACTTC	CASSLEETLLWETQYF
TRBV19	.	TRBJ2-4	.	TGTGCCAGTAGTATCGACCCATATCTAGCCAAAAACATTCAGTACTTC	CASSIDPYLAKNIQYF
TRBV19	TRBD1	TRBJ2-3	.	TGTGCCAGTAGTATGGACAGGCGCCCCGCTAGCACAGATACGCAGTATTTT	CASSMDRRPASTDTQYF
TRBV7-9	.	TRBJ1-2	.	TGTGCCAGCAGCTCCCGACATGGTCATGGCTACACCTTC	CASSSRHGHGYTF
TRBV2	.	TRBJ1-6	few	TGTGCCAGCACGGTGGGGGAGCATTCACCCCTCCACTTT	CASTVGEHSPLHF
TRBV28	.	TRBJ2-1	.	TGTGCCACCATCCAAAGTTTAGGGGGGGGCAATGAGCAGTTCTTC	CATIQSLGGGNEQFF
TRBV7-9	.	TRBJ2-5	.	TGTGCCAGCAGCTCCGAGGGGGGGGAGACCCAGTACTTC	CASSSEGGETQYF
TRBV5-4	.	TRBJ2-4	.	TGTGCCAGCAGCTTCCCCGGGACCAAAGGCAAAAACATTCAGTACTTC	CASSFPGTKGKNIQYF
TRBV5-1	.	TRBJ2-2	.	TGCGCCAGCAGCCAACCGGACGGCGGGGAGCTGTTTTTT	CASSQPDGGELFF
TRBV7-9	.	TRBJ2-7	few	TGTGCCAGCAGCCCCCCCAGGCAGGGGATAGTTTACGAGCAGTACTTC	CASSPPRQGIVYEQYF
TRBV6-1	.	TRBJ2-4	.	TGTGCCAGCAGACTCGGAGGGGGGGCCAAAAACATTCAGTACTTC	CASRLGGGAKNIQYF
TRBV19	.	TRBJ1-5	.	TGTGCCAGTAGTATAGGGGGGGGCTCGAGTCAGCCCCAGCATTTT	CASSIGGGSSQPQHF
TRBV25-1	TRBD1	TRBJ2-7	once	TGTGCCAGCAGTGACCCGGGACAGGGGGCCTACGAGCAGTACTTC	CASSDPGQGAYEQYF
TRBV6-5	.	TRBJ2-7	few	TGTGCCAGCAGTACCCAGGGTTTCCCCTACGAGCAGTACTTC	CASSTQGFPYEQYF
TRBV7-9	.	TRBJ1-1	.	TGTGCCAGCAGCCCACTGGGGATGGCCACTGAAGCTTTCTTT	CASSPLGMATEAFF
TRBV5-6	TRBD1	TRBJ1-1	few	TGTGCCAGCAGGCTGACAGGGCTCCACGGGGACACTGAAGCTTTCTTT	CASRLTGLHGDTEAFF
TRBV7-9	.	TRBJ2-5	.	TGTGCCAGCAGCTTCGTAGGCGGGCAAGAGACCCAGTACTTC	CASSFVGGQETQYF
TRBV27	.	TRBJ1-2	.	TGTGCCAGCAGCTCCCACAATCCGGGGAAAGGCTACACCTTC	CASSSHNPGKGYTF
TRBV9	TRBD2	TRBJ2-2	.	TGTGCCAGCAGCGGGACTAGTTGGGGCGGGGAGCTGTTTTTT	CASSGTSWGGELFF
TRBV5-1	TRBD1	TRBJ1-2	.	TGCGCCAGCAGCTTACAGACAGGGGATGGCTATGGCTACACCTTC	CASSLQTGDGYGYTF
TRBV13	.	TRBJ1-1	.	TGTGCCAGCAGTGAAATTTCTCGGGGAACTGAAGCTTTCTTT	CASSEISRGTEAFF
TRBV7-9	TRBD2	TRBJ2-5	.	TGTGCCAGCAGCACACGTCGGGGGGAGCGGCCGGGGGAGACCCAGTACTTC	CASSTRRGERPGETQYF
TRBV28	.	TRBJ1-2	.	TGTGCCAGCAGTTTAAAGGCTAACTATGGCTACACCTTC	CASSLKANYGYTF
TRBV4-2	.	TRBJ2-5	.	TGTGCCAGCAGCCGGGGGAACGGGGAAGAAGAGACCCAGTACTTC	CASSRGNGEEETQYF
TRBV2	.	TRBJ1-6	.	TGTGCCAGCAGTGAGATAAGCTCCTATAATTCACCCCTCCACTTT	CASSEISSYNSPLHF
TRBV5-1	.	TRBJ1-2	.	TGCGCCAGCAGCGCGGACAGCAACTATGGCTACACCTTC	CASSADSNYGYTF
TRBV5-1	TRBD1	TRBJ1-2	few	TGCGCCAGCAGCCCCGGGACAGGGAATGGCTACACCTTC	CASSPGTGNGYTF
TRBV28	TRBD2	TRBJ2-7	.	TGTGCCAGCAGTCGGACTAGCGGGGGGACGGGCGGCGAGCAGTACTTC	CASSRTSGGTGGEQYF
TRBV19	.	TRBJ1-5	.	TGTGCCAGTATAGCTAGTAATGCAGGGGGCAATCAGCCCCAGCATTTT	CASIASNAGGNQPQHF
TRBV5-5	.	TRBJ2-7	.	TGTGCCAGCAGCTTGACGGCAGGATCCTCCTACGAGCAGTACTTC	CASSLTAGSSYEQYF
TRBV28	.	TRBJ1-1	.	TGTGCCAGCACATACTCGGACCTCATGAACACTGAAGCTTTCTTT	CASTYSDLMNTEAFF
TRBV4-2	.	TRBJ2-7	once	TGTGCCAGCAGCCAAGATTCCCCCGGCCCCTACGAGCAGTACTTC	CASSQDSPGPYEQYF